A single sample is the source of the 9 T cell receptor beta chains below, sequenced in a study of long-term antiretroviral therapy in people with HIV. Runs used v3.0 of the immunoSEQ assay and were done at survey level. Profiling relied on immunoSEQ multiplex PCR, and the TCRdb table lists in-frame clones only, not all of them. The profile covers 25,000 to 30,000 clones, with 78% appearing a single time and about 9.3% taken by the ten largest. The sequenced sample was unsorted PBMCs, obtained 1.5 years before starting antiretroviral therapy. These receptor sequences come from a man aged 18 to 35 with HIV.

The rearrangement joins TRBV19 to TRBJ2-1; 11 bases align to TRBD2. V shed 5 bases, J shed 7 bases, and the junction held 7 bases outside the gene matches. Germline values: CDR1 LNHDA, CDR2 SQIVND (reference sequence). The CDR3 length is 15 residues. CDR3 DNA: TGTGCCAGTAGTTTAGCGGGAGGGCCTTTTAATGAGCAGTTCTTC. As protein: CASSLAGGPFNEQFF.

This clone was counted once. The J gene is TRBJ2-1, the V gene TRBV27; TRBD2 matches 7 bases. Germline CDR1 MNHEY, CDR2 SMNVEV (reference sequence). The CDR3 totals 14 residues. After removal of 6 bases from V and 6 bases from J, the junction contained 8 bases not matched to a gene. For the CDR3, the DNA is TGTGCCAGCAGCTATGGGGGACTACTCAATGAGCAGTTCTTC. Its protein is CASSYGGLLNEQFF.

The chain combines TRBV15 with TRBJ2-3, with 12 bases fitting TRBD2. The length of the CDR3 is 16 residues. Trimming cost V 4 bases and J 3 bases; bases outside gene matches: 5. Germline CDR1 is LNHNV and CDR2 is YYDKDF (reference sequence). The CDR3 coding sequence is TGTGCCACCAGCACCGGACTAGCGGGGAAAACAGATACGCAGTATTTT. Its translation is CATSTGLAGKTDTQYF.

This clone was recorded once. The genes are TRBV11-2 and TRBJ2-7, with no clear D. This CDR3 region has 13 residues. The V end was cut by 0 bases, the J end by 3 bases, with 6 bases between. Germline V gene lookup returns CDR1 SGHAT and CDR2 FQNNGV. The DNA of the CDR3 is TGTGCCAGCAGCTTAGACCCAGGCTACGAGCAGTACTTC. Encoded protein: CASSLDPGYEQYF.

This chain joins TRBV5-6 and TRBJ2-2; a weak D match, TRBD2 (6 bases). The CDR3 extends over 18 amino acids. The ends were cut back, 4 bases at V and 3 bases at J, with 22 bases in the middle. CDR1 is SGHDT and CDR2 is YYEEEE in the germline V gene. In nucleotides, the CDR3 is TGTGCCAGCAGCCCGGGAGAGGTCCGGGGCGGTTACACCGGGGAGCTGTTTTTT. It encodes CASSPGEVRGGYTGELFF.

J is TRBJ2-5 and V is TRBV6-6, with a tentative D call TRBD1 (6 bases). The CDR3 runs to 14 residues. Trimming left V 8 bases short and J 2 bases short, with 15 bases between. Germline CDR1 reads MNHNY; CDR2 reads SVGAGI (reference sequence). CDR3 coding DNA: TGTGCCAGCGGACCACAGGGTGGACAAGAGACCCAGTACTTC. This encodes CASGPQGGQETQYF.

This chain joins TRBV10-3 and TRBJ1-1; 7 bases map to TRBD1. The CDR3 contains 13 residues. Per the germline V gene, CDR1 is ENHRY and CDR2 is SYGVKD. The ends lost 10 bases at V and 1 base at J; junction bases unmatched: 6. The CDR3 nucleotides are TGTGCCACATCGGGACAGAAGAACACTGAAGCTTTCTTT. The encoded protein is CATSGQKNTEAFF.

This sequence joins TRBV19 and TRBJ1-2; D might be TRBD1 (6 bases). Trimming cost V 5 bases and J 4 bases, with 11 bases left between them. This CDR3 is built from 13 residues. Looked up from germline, CDR1 is LNHDA and CDR2 is SQIVND (reference sequence). The CDR3 is CASSPQGSYGYTF. The CDR3 bases are TGTGCCAGTAGTCCCCAGGGGAGCTATGGCTACACCTTC.

CDR3 sequence reads: CASSGQGAYNEQFF. CDR3 nucleotides: TGTGCCAGCAGCGGACAGGGGGCCTACAATGAGCAGTTCTTC. The gene calls are TRBV7-9 and TRBJ2-1, with TRBD1 matching 10 bases. The germline V gene has CDR1 SEHNR and CDR2 FQNEAQ (reference sequence). This CDR3 has 14 amino acids. The ends lost 5 bases at V and 2 bases at J; junction bases unmatched: 0.